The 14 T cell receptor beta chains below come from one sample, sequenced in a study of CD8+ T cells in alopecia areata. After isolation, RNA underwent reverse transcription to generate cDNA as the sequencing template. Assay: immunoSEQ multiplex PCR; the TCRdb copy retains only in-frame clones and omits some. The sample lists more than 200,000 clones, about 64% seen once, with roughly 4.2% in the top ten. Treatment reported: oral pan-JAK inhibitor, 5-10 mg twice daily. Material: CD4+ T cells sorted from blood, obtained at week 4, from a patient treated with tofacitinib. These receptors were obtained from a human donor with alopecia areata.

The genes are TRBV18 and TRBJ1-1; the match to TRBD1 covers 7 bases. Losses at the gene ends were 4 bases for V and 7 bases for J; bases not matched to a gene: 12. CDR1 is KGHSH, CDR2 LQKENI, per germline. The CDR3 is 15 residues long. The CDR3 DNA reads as TGTGCCAGCTCACGACCACTCAGGGGGTATGGTGAAGCTTTCTTT. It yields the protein CASSRPLRGYGEAFF.

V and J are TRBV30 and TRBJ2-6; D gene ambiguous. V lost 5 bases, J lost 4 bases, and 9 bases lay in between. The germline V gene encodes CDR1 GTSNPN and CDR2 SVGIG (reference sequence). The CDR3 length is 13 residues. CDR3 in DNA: TGTGCCTGGCGACCCGCGGGGGCCAACGTCCTGACTTTC. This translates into CAWRPAGANVLTF.

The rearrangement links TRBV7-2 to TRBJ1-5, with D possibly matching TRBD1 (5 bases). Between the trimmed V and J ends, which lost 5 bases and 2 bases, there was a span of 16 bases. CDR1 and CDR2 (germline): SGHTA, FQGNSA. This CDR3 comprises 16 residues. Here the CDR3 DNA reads TGTGCCAGCAGCCCCGGGGGGGGTAGGGGCAATCAGCCCCAGCATTTT. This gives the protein CASSPGGGRGNQPQHF. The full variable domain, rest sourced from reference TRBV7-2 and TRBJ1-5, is GAGVSQSPSNKVTEKGKDVELRCDPISGHTALYWYRQSLGQGLEFLIYFQGNSAPDKSGLPSDRFSAERTGGSVSTLTIQRTQQEDSAVYLCASSPGGGRGNQPQHFGDGTRLSIL.

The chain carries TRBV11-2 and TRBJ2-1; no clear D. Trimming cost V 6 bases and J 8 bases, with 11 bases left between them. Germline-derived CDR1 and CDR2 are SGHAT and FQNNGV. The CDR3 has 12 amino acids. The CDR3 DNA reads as TGTGCCAGCAGGCGGACGCCCCATGAGCAGTTCTTC. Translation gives CASRRTPHEQFF.

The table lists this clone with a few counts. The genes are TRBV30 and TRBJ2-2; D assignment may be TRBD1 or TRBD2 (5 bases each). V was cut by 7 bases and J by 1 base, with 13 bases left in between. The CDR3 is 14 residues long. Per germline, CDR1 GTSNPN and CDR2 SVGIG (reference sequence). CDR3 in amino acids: CASGTVLNTGELFF. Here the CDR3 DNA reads TGTGCCTCCGGGACGGTCCTGAACACCGGGGAGCTGTTTTTT.

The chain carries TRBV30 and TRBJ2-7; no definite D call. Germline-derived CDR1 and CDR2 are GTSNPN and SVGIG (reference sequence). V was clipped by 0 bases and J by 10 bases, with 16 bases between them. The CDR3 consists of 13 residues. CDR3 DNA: TGTGCCTGGAGTGTGAAAAGTGTGGGGTTACAGTACTTC. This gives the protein CAWSVKSVGLQYF.

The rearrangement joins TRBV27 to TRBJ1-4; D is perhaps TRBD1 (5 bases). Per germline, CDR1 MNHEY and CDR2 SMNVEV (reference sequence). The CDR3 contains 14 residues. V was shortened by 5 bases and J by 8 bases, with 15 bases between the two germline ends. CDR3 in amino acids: CASSPRGVREKLFF. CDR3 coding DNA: TGTGCCAGCAGTCCCCGGGGGGTAAGAGAAAAACTGTTTTTT.

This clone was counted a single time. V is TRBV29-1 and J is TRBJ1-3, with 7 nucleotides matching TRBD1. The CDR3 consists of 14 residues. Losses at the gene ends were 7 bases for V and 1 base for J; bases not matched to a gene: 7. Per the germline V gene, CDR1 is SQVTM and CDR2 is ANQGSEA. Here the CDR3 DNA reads TGCAGCGGCCGGGACAGAGCTTCTGGAAACACCATATATTTT. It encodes CSGRDRASGNTIYF.

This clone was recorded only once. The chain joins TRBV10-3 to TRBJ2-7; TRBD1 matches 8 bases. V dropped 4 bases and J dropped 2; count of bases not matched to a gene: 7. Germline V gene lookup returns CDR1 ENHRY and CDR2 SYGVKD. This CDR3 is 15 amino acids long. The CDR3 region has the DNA TGTGCCATCAGTGGAGCCGGGACAGGAGCCTACGAGCAGTACTTC. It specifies CAISGAGTGAYEQYF.

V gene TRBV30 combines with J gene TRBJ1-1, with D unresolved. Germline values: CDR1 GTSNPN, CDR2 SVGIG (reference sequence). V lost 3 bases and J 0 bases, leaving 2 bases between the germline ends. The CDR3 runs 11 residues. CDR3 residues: CAWSVNTEAFF. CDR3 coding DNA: TGTGCCTGGAGCGTGAACACTGAAGCTTTCTTT.

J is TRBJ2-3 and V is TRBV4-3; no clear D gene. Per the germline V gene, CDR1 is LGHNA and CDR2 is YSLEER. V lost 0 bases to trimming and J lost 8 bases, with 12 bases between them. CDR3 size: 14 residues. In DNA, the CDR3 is TGCGCCAGCAGCCAAGATTTGGCTGCCGGTACGCAGTATTTT. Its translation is CASSQDLAAGTQYF.

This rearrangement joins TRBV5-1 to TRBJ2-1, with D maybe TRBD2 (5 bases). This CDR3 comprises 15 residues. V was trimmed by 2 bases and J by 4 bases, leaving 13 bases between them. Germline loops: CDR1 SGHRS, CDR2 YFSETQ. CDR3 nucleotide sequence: TGCGCCAGCAGCTTAACGGGATTCGCTTACAATGAGCAGTTCTTC. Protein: CASSLTGFAYNEQFF.

As DNA, the CDR3 is TGCAGCGTCCTATTTGAGGGACAGGGTTCTGGGTATGGCTACACCTTC. Protein sequence: CSVLFEGQGSGYGYTF. The chain uses TRBV29-1 and TRBJ1-2, with 9 bases fitting TRBD1. Trimming took 6 bases from V and 5 from J; bases not matched to a gene: 16. There are 16 residues in the CDR3. Germline CDR1 SQVTM, CDR2 ANQGSEA. Variable domain in full (rest from reference TRBV29-1 and TRBJ1-2): SAVISQKPSRDICQRGTSLTIQCQVDSQVTMMFWYRQQPGQSLTLIATANQGSEATYESGFVIDKFPISRPNLTFSTLTVSNMSPEDSSIYLCSVLFEGQGSGYGYTFGSGTRLTVV.

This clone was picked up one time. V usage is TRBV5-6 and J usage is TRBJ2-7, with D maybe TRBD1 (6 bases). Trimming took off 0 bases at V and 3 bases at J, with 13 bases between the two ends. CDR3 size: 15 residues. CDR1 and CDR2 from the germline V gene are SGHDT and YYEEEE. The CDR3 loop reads CASSLVGAILYEQYF. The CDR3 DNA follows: TGTGCCAGCAGCTTGGTGGGGGCGATTCTCTACGAGCAGTACTTC.